The next 29 T cell receptor beta chains were all read from a single sample in a study of cytomegalovirus exposure and HLA in healthy donors. In the PCR, 60 Vbeta and 13 Jbeta primers were used. Assay: immunoSEQ multiplex PCR; the TCRdb copy retains only in-frame clones and omits some. The profile shows about 110,000 clones, over 80% of them singletons. Sequenced sample: PBMCs. All receptors derive from a man aged 18 to 29 in good health and CMV-seronegative.

The genes are TRBV18 and TRBJ1-1; D unclear. V gave up 3 bases and J gave up 5 bases, with 10 bases separating them. The CDR3 extends over 13 amino acids. The germline CDR1 and CDR2 sequences are KGHSH and LQKENI. The CDR3 DNA reads TGTGCCAGCTCACCGCCGGCGGGGACTGAAGCTTTCTTT. Translated, it gives CASSPPAGTEAFF.

The rearrangement joins TRBV7-3 to TRBJ1-3; D perhaps matches TRBD1 (5 bases). V gave up 5 bases and J gave up 4 bases, with 9 bases separating them. This CDR3 is 13 amino acids long. The germline V gene encodes CDR1 SGHTA and CDR2 FQGTGA. The CDR3 region is CASSVGQGNTIYF. CDR3 DNA sequence: TGTGCCAGCAGCGTAGGACAAGGAAACACCATATATTTT.

The chain has TRBV15 and TRBJ2-4; 13 bases agree with TRBD2. Trimming cost V 0 bases and J 3 bases; bases outside gene matches: 2. This CDR3 contains 17 residues. Per the germline V gene, CDR1 is LNHNV and CDR2 is YYDKDF (reference sequence). CDR3 loop: CATSRELAGGRKNIQYF. The CDR3 region has the DNA TGTGCCACCAGCAGAGAACTAGCGGGAGGGCGCAAAAACATTCAGTACTTC. The full variable domain, its missing parts supplied by reference TRBV15 and TRBJ2-4, is DAMVIQNPRYQVTQFGKPVTLSCSQTLNHNVMYWYQQKSSQAPKLLFHYYDKDFNNEADTPDNFQSRRPNTSFCFLDIRSPGLGDTAMYLCATSRELAGGRKNIQYFGAGTRLSVL.

This chain links TRBV7-6 with TRBJ2-3; TRBD2 matches 10 bases. Germline V gene lookup returns CDR1 SGHVS and CDR2 FNYEAQ. Unmatched junction bases numbered 8, after V lost 7 bases and J lost 4 bases. The CDR3 contains 15 residues. CDR3 amino acids: CASTPGTSDSDTQYF. In DNA, the CDR3 is TGTGCCAGCACCCCAGGGACTAGCGATTCAGATACGCAGTATTTT.

There are a few counts of this clone. The V call is TRBV5-1, the J call TRBJ2-7, with D uncertain. This CDR3 contains 16 residues. From germline, CDR1 is SGHRS and CDR2 YFSETQ. Trimming stripped 0 bases from V and 2 bases from J, with 15 bases between. DNA of the CDR3: TGCGCCAGCAGCTTGGTGCGAGGAACGATGACCTACGAGCAGTACTTC. Translating it yields CASSLVRGTMTYEQYF.

This clone was seen a handful of times. The CDR3 reads CASSPGQGYQPQHF. The DNA of the CDR3 is TGTGCCAGCAGTCCGGGACAGGGGTACCAGCCCCAGCATTTT. The chain has TRBV27 and TRBJ1-5, with TRBD1 matching over 10 bases. The germline CDR1 and CDR2 sequences are MNHEY and SMNVEV (reference sequence). The CDR3 covers 14 residues. Trimming removed 5 bases from V and 7 bases from J; junction bases left unmatched: 5.

This clone was seen more than once but under ten times. The rearrangement links TRBV9 to TRBJ2-1, with 11 bases matching TRBD2. The CDR3 length is 15 residues. V trimming: 4 bases; J trimming: 9 bases; junction bases outside the gene matches: 9. In germline, CDR1 is SGDLS, CDR2 YYNGEE. The CDR3 nucleotides are TGTGCCAGCAGCTCGGGACTAGCGGCAGTCACTGAGCAGTTCTTC. Its translation: CASSSGLAAVTEQFF.

The CDR3, as DNA: TGTGCCAGCAGCGACGGACTAGCGGCCTACAATGAGCAGTTCTTC. As protein: CASSDGLAAYNEQFF. This rearrangement joins TRBV7-9 to TRBJ2-1; TRBD2 matches at 10 bases. The CDR3 sequence is 15 residues long. The germline CDR1 and CDR2 sequences are SEHNR and FQNEAQ (reference sequence). The V and J ends lost 5 bases and 2 bases, in that order; junction bases with no gene match: 3.

CDR3 in DNA: TGTGCCAGCACCCATAACCAGGGGGTCGATGGCTACACCTTC. Amino acids: CASTHNQGVDGYTF. The gene calls are TRBV6-5 and TRBJ1-2, with 7 bases lining up with TRBD1. The J segment lost 6 bases and the V segment lost 7 bases, leaving 11 bases of the junction unmatched. Germline CDR1 and CDR2: MNHEY and SVGAGI. The CDR3 runs 14 residues.

CDR3 sequence: CASSSSGRAGVDEQYF. CDR3 nucleotide sequence: TGTGCCAGCAGTTCTAGCGGGAGGGCGGGAGTTGACGAGCAGTACTTC. The chain links TRBV6-6 to TRBJ2-7; 12 nucleotides align to TRBD2. This CDR3 is built from 16 residues. Trimming cost V 4 bases and J 5 bases; bases outside gene matches: 9. Germline loops: CDR1 MNHNY, CDR2 SVGAGI (reference sequence).

The rearrangement uses TRBV28 and TRBJ2-2; D perhaps matches TRBD1 (6 bases). CDR3 length: 15 residues. Trimming took off 10 bases at V and 8 bases at J, with 23 bases between the two ends. The germline V gene encodes CDR1 MDHEN and CDR2 SYDVKM. The CDR3 loop is CATLMGANHAGELFF. CDR3 DNA sequence: TGTGCCACCCTCATGGGGGCGAACCATGCGGGGGAGCTGTTTTTT. Complete variable domain (other parts from reference TRBV28 and TRBJ2-2): DVKVTQSSRYLVKRTGEKVFLECVQDMDHENMFWYRQDPGLGLRLIYFSYDVKMKEKGDIPEGYSVSREKKERFSLILESASTNQTSMYLCATLMGANHAGELFFGEGSRLTVL.

V and J are TRBV19 and TRBJ2-5, with D maybe TRBD2 (8 bases). The CDR3 is 12 amino acids. Germline values: CDR1 LNHDA, CDR2 SQIVND (reference sequence). CDR3 sequence: CEGASGQETQYF. The DNA of the CDR3 is TGTGAGGGGGCTAGCGGGCAAGAGACCCAGTACTTC.

The gene calls are TRBV6-1 and TRBJ2-3; 8 bases are shared with TRBD1. The V gene's germline CDR1 is MNHNS and CDR2 SASEGT. Trimming took 3 bases from V and 4 from J; bases not matched to a gene: 9. The CDR3 length is 16 residues. CDR3 in amino acids: CASSDAGTGGSDTQYF. The CDR3 DNA reads TGTGCCAGCAGTGATGCCGGGACAGGTGGGTCAGATACGCAGTATTTT.

The rearrangement links TRBV6-6 to TRBJ2-7, with 10 bases matching TRBD1. The V gene end was trimmed by 2 bases and the J gene end by 5 bases; junction bases not matched to a gene: 6. This CDR3 has 15 residues. Germline CDR1 MNHNY, CDR2 SVGAGI (reference sequence). CDR3 amino acids: CASSYPGTGVNEQYF. The CDR3 bases are TGTGCCAGCAGTTACCCCGGGACAGGGGTCAACGAGCAGTACTTC.

The genes are TRBV6-1 and TRBJ2-7; TRBD2 aligns across 8 bases. The V gene end was trimmed by 6 bases and the J gene end by 3 bases; junction bases not matched to a gene: 1. Germline values: CDR1 MNHNS, CDR2 SASEGT. The CDR3 length is 12 residues. In DNA form, the CDR3 reads TGTGCCAGCAGAACTAGCGGCTACGAGCAGTACTTC. It is translated as CASRTSGYEQYF.

The chain carries TRBV7-9 and TRBJ1-6; no reliable D call. Trimming removed 1 base at V and 15 bases at J, with 19 bases between. The CDR3 contains 15 residues. Germline V gene sequence: CDR1 SEHNR, CDR2 FQNEAQ (reference sequence). The CDR3 nucleotides are TGTGCCAGCAGCTTAGGAGTCTCCCCCTTCAGAGGCCTCCACTTT. This codes for CASSLGVSPFRGLHF. The full variable domain, completed using reference TRBV7-9 and TRBJ1-6, is DTGVSQNPRHKITKRGQNVTFRCDPISEHNRLYWYRQTLGQGPEFLTYFQNEAQLEKSRLLSDRFSAERPKGSFSTLEIQRTEQGDSAMYLCASSLGVSPFRGLHFGNGTRLTVT.

The chain has TRBV7-3 and TRBJ2-1; D remains unclear. The CDR3 runs 14 residues. The ends were cut back, 1 base at V and 5 bases at J, with 9 bases in the middle. The germline V gene encodes CDR1 SGHTA and CDR2 FQGTGA. The DNA for the CDR3 is TGTGCCAGCAGCTTAAGCGGCTTTGACAATGAGCAGTTCTTC. Amino acids: CASSLSGFDNEQFF. Variable domain in full (rest from reference TRBV7-3 and TRBJ2-1): GAGVSQTPSNKVTEKGKYVELRCDPISGHTALYWYRQSLGQGPEFLIYFQGTGAADDSGLPNDRFFAVRPEGSVSTLKIQRTERGDSAVYLCASSLSGFDNEQFFGPGTRLTVL.

This sequence joins TRBV28 and TRBJ2-1, with 7 bases lining up with TRBD2. In germline, CDR1 is MDHEN, CDR2 SYDVKM. Trimming at V came to 6 bases and at J to 7 bases, leaving 15 bases not matched to a gene. The CDR3 is 16 amino acids. The CDR3 coding sequence is TGTGCCAGCAGCCCGCTAGGGGAGGGAGCGGGAAATGAGCAGTTCTTC. Protein: CASSPLGEGAGNEQFF. The entire variable domain, with the rest obtained from reference TRBV28 and TRBJ2-1, is as follows: DVKVTQSSRYLVKRTGEKVFLECVQDMDHENMFWYRQDPGLGLRLIYFSYDVKMKEKGDIPEGYSVSREKKERFSLILESASTNQTSMYLCASSPLGEGAGNEQFFGPGTRLTVL.

This clone was seen many times. V and J are TRBV11-3 and TRBJ2-7; 7 bases align to TRBD1. The CDR3 has 17 residues. V dropped 5 bases and J dropped 0; count of bases not matched to a gene: 13. Per germline, CDR1 SGHNT and CDR2 YENEEA. CDR3 nucleotides: TGTGCCAGCAGCGCCCACTCTACAGGGGCCTACTCCTACGAGCAGTACTTC. Translating gives CASSAHSTGAYSYEQYF.

The chain links TRBV29-1 to TRBJ1-2, with D possibly TRBD1 on 6 matching bases. The CDR3 has 13 amino acids. V lost 7 bases to trimming and J lost 6 bases, with 18 bases between them. The germline gives CDR1 SQVTM, CDR2 ANQGSEA. CDR3 coding DNA: TGCAGCGGACAGGACCCTCGAAAGGATGGCTACACCTTC. It encodes CSGQDPRKDGYTF.

This clone came up once. The chain uses TRBV29-1 and TRBJ1-4; D gene ambiguous. Germline CDR1 SQVTM, CDR2 ANQGSEA. The V gene lost 4 bases and the J gene lost 5 bases, with 11 bases spanning the gap. The CDR3 spans 13 residues. CDR3 in DNA: TGCAGCGTTGGGAGTCAGCTGAATGAAAAACTGTTTTTT. Protein product: CSVGSQLNEKLFF.

This clone showed up just a few times. This chain uses TRBV10-3 with TRBJ2-1; 11 nucleotides match TRBD2. Germline CDR1 reads ENHRY; CDR2 reads SYGVKD. V lost 8 bases and J lost 7; bases outside the gene matches: 10. CDR3 length: 15 residues. In nucleotides, the CDR3 is TGTGCCATCGGGTTAGCGGGAGGGCCGGGAAATGAGCAGTTCTTC. Amino acids: CAIGLAGGPGNEQFF.

The chain employs TRBV28 and TRBJ1-4, with a possible D match to TRBD1 (5 bases). Trimming shortened V by 6 bases and J by 11 bases, and 22 bases separated the two germline ends. Germline-derived CDR1 and CDR2 are MDHEN and SYDVKM. There are 15 residues in the CDR3. As DNA, the CDR3 is TGTGCCAGCAGCACCGGGGGAGGGATCAAGGGGAAACTGTTTTTT. It yields the protein CASSTGGGIKGKLFF.

The rearrangement uses TRBV5-6 and TRBJ1-1; possibly TRBD1 for D (6 bases). With 4 bases removed from V and 0 bases from J, the gap between germline ends came to 13 bases. The CDR3 runs 15 residues. Germline values: CDR1 SGHDT, CDR2 YYEEEE. The CDR3 spells CASSPDSKMNTEAFF. The CDR3 bases are TGTGCCAGCAGCCCGGACAGTAAGATGAACACTGAAGCTTTCTTT.

Here the CDR3 reads CATDRGPNTEAFF. Here the CDR3 DNA reads TGTGCCACTGACAGGGGGCCGAACACTGAAGCTTTCTTT. The chain uses TRBV25-1 and TRBJ1-1; 10 bases align to TRBD1. Germline loops: CDR1 MGHDK, CDR2 SYGVNS. This CDR3 is built from 13 residues. V dropped 10 bases and J dropped 1; count of bases not matched to a gene: 3.

The CDR3 nucleotides read TGTGCCAGCAGCGTATCGGTCCTGTCGGGAAACACCATATATTTT. It is translated as CASSVSVLSGNTIYF. The V gene is TRBV9, the J gene TRBJ1-3; D unclear. Trimming pared 1 base from V and 4 bases from J, leaving 12 bases between. CDR3 length: 15 amino acids. Germline CDR1 is SGDLS and CDR2 is YYNGEE.

This clone was counted a few times. This chain uses TRBV4-3 with TRBJ2-7; TRBD1 is a possible D gene (5 bases). V was pared by 5 bases and J by 3 bases, with 17 bases between. The length of the CDR3 is 15 residues. CDR1 and CDR2 from the germline V gene are LGHNA and YSLEER. This CDR3 reads CASSSPGLGIYEQYF. The CDR3 DNA sequence: TGCGCCAGCAGCTCACCAGGGTTGGGGATCTACGAGCAGTACTTC.

The CDR3: CAWIMYAGAYNEQFF. In DNA, the CDR3 is TGTGCCTGGATTATGTATGCGGGGGCCTACAATGAGCAGTTCTTC. The chain recombines TRBV30 with TRBJ2-1, with 7 nucleotides matching TRBD2. CDR1 is GTSNPN and CDR2 is SVGIG in the germline V gene (reference sequence). The CDR3 extends over 15 amino acids. Unmatched junction bases numbered 8, after V lost 4 bases and J lost 2 bases.

The chain has TRBV5-8 and TRBJ1-2; D perhaps matches TRBD1 (5 bases). In germline, CDR1 is SGHTS, CDR2 YDEGEE. The V end lost 9 bases, the J end lost 1 base, and 13 bases lay between the germline ends. The CDR3 has 13 amino acids. The CDR3 DNA follows: TGTGCCAATCGGCGGGGCCTTAACTATGGCTACACCTTC. It translates to CANRRGLNYGYTF.